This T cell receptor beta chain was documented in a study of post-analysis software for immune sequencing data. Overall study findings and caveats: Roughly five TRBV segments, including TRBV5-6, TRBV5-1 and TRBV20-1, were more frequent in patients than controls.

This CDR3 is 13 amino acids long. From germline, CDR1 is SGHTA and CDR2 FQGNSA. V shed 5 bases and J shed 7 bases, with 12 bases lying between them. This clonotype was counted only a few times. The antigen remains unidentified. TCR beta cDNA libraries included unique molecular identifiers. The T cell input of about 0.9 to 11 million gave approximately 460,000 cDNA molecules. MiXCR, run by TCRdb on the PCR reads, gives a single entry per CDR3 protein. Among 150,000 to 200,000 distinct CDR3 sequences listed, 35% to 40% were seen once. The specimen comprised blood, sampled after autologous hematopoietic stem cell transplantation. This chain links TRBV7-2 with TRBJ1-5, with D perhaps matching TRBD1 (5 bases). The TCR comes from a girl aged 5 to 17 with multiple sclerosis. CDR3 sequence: CASSPTVFQPQHF. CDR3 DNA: TGTGCCAGCAGCCCGACAGTTTTCCAGCCCCAGCATTTT.